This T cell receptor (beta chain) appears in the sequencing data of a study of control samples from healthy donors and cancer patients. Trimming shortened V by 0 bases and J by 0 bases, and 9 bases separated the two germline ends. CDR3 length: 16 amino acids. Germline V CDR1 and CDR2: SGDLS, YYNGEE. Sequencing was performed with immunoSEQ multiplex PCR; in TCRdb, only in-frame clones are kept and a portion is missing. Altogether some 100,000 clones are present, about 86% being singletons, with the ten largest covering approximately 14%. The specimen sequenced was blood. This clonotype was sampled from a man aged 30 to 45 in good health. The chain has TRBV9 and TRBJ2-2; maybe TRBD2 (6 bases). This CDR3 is CASSVGPGANTGELFF. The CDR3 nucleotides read TGTGCCAGCAGCGTAGGGCCGGGAGCGAACACCGGGGAGCTGTTTTTT.